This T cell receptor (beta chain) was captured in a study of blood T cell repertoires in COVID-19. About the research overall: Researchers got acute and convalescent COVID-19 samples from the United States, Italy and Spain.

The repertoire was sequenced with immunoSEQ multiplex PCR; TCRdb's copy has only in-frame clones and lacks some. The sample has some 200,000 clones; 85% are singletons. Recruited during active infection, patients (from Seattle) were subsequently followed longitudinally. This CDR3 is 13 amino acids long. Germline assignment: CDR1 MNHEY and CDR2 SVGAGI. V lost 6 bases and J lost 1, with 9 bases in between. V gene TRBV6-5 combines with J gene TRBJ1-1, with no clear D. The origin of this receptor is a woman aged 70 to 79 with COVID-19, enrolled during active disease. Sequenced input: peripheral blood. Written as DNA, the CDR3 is TGTGCCAGCAGACCTCCAGAGAACACTGAAGCTTTCTTT. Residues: CASRPPENTEAFF.